This T cell receptor (beta chain) was identified in a study of control samples from healthy donors and cancer patients. The CDR3 spans 13 residues. The V and J ends lost 11 bases and 5 bases, in that order; junction bases with no gene match: 7. Germline V gives CDR1 SEHNR, CDR2 FQNEAQ (reference sequence). Assay used: immunoSEQ multiplex PCR; TCRdb lists only in-frame clones, some missing. The table records 95,000 to 130,000 clones, about 93% of them present only once. The source of this sequence is a man aged 25-40 years in good health. Sequencing input: blood. This sequence joins TRBV7-9 and TRBJ2-3; 10 bases line up with TRBD2. The CDR3 sequence is CAWSGGAIDTQYF. CDR3 DNA: TGTGCCTGGAGCGGGGGGGCCATAGATACGCAGTATTTT.